The 2 T cell receptor beta chains presented below share a single source sample, sequenced in a study of T-cell memory formation after mild COVID-19 (dated by TCRdb to about 2021). Library preparation used 5' RACE. Sequencing instrument: Illumina NovaSeq 6000. Using fastp at Q25 and MiXCR, TCRdb reprocessed the public reads and kept productive beta chains. Identical CDR3 proteins give one entry, which carries the most common genes and DNA. The sample table holds more than 100,000 distinct CDR3 sequences, of which over 15% were seen once. About 5.2% of the sample is in the top ten clones. What was sequenced was PBMCs or a T cell subset sorted from them (not recorded which). These receptors were taken from a man aged 18 to 30 who had mild COVID-19 (a few samples of this study predate the infection). The sample titles of this study are shuffled in the database, so cell type and time point are left out; the donor was told from shared clones.

The rearrangement uses TRBV6-5 and TRBJ1-1; 11 bases are shared with TRBD1. This CDR3 is 17 amino acids long. The germline gives CDR1 MNHEY, CDR2 SVGAGI. The ends lost 6 bases at V and 1 base at J; junction bases unmatched: 10. The CDR3 is CASRRDRGGPGNTEAFF. CDR3 DNA sequence: TGTGCCAGCAGACGGGACAGGGGGGGACCAGGGAACACTGAAGCTTTCTTT.

V gene TRBV29-1 combines with J gene TRBJ1-5; 7 nucleotides align to TRBD1. Germline V gene sequence: CDR1 SQVTM, CDR2 ANQGSEA. J was trimmed by 6 bases and V by 7 bases; bases with no gene match: 6. The CDR3 is 12 amino acids. The CDR3 sequence: CSGTGVGQPQHF. In DNA form, the CDR3 reads TGCAGCGGCACAGGGGTGGGTCAGCCCCAGCATTTT.